A single TCR beta chain is shown here with its context. This sample was included in a study of early T cells in non-severe SARS-CoV-2 infection. TCRdb independently ran MiXCR on the 5' RACE reads; one entry per CDR3 protein. This sample yields under 90,000 distinct CDR3 sequences, of which approximately 14% are seen a single time; 5% to 7.5% belongs to the top ten. CDR1 and CDR2 (germline): MDHEN, SYDVKM. This CDR3 is built from 15 residues. V lost 4 bases to trimming and J lost 4 bases; unmatched junction nucleotides: 6. The sequence came from an adult who was a healthcare worker with PCR-confirmed SARS-CoV-2 infection or an uninfected control (not recorded which). The sample comprised whole blood. The rearrangement uses TRBV28 and TRBJ1-4; TRBD1 matches 7 bases. For the CDR3, the DNA is TGTGCCAGCAGTTCCCACAGGGGTTTTAATGAAAAACTGTTTTTT. Translation gives CASSSHRGFNEKLFF.